This T cell receptor beta chain is from a study of response to subunit inactivated influenza vaccine. TCRdb redid the calling of the RT-PCR reads with MiXCR, one entry per CDR3 protein. In the table there are about 540,000 distinct CDR3 sequences, 20% to 25% of which are singletons. The CDR3 extends over 11 amino acids. Germline-derived CDR1 and CDR2 are SQVTM and ANQGSEA. Trimming shortened V by 2 bases and J by 3 bases, and 5 bases separated the two germline ends. The same specimen was also included in a second study, on T cells expressing NK-cell markers. Turning to that study: 5'RACE template switching with UMIs produced the TCR beta cDNA.

This receptor was obtained from a man over 45 who received an inactivated influenza vaccine. The gene calls are TRBV29-1 and TRBJ2-7; D call uncertain. Sequencing was performed on CD4+ T cells sorted from PBMCs, taken roughly 12 days after vaccination. In nucleotides, the CDR3 is TGCAGCGTTGAACTGTTCTACGAGCAGTACTTC. This gives the protein CSVELFYEQYF.